This TCR beta chain was captured in a study of cytomegalovirus exposure and HLA in healthy donors (dated by TCRdb to 2016 to 2017). In terms of the full investigation: An earlier analysis of roughly 570 of the donors reported about 300 Gb of sequence data and around 110 million unique TCR beta sequences obtained from about 170 million T cells. Roughly 300 gigabases of sequencing data and some 85 million unique TCR sequences were included in an early release covering roughly 600 HLA-typed donors. Of the 398 genotyped donors, about 80% fell in the genetic ancestry cluster associated with self-reported Caucasian donors. The study aimed to test whether cataloging public T cell receptors could reveal signatures of past pathogen exposure. The study used immunosequencing to profile the T cell repertoires of approximately 650 subjects and linked those repertoires to cytomegalovirus serostatus. In addition to the first cohort of roughly 700 subjects, a separate validation cohort of approximately 120 different subjects was used. To predict cytomegalovirus infection status, the study brought together high-throughput TCR immunosequencing, statistical association of individual TCRs with disease status, and machine learning. A later analysis re-examined previously published TCR beta repertoires from more than 650 donors and added high-resolution HLA genotyping to investigate patterns of TCR occurrence. In the later analysis, no new phenotypic data were used to find candidate immune exposures; instead, reliance was placed on TCR beta sequences and their occurrence across donors. To decide whether each TCR beta V gene segment behaved as functional or pseudogenic, an earlier analysis of several hundred of the donors relied on high-throughput TCR beta sequencing. Donor age, sex, ethnicity and CMV serostatus were compiled alongside the repertoire data. A later genetic analysis used genome-wide SNP genotypes for about three fifths of the 666 donors, treating that subset as a discovery cohort. All discovery cohort repertoires had been generated using a single sequencing platform. Both class I and class II loci were covered by HLA typing, at four-digit resolution. Typing coverage varied by locus: about 620-640 donors for A, B, C, DRB1 and DQB1; more than 500 for DQA1; over 600 for DPA1; 450 to 480 for DPB1. Because of strong linkage in the cohort, five DR-DQ haplotypes were treated as single units for association and clustering. Among several hundred genotyped donors of the cohort, an average of approximately 240,000 unique TCR beta nucleotide sequences was sequenced per donor, of which 15% to 20% were non-productive.

Libraries were constructed by the immunoSEQ multiplex PCR assay. For the multiplex PCR, a mixture combining 60 forward primers for TCR Vbeta segments and 13 reverse primers for TCR Jbeta segments was used. The CDR3 region of rearranged TCR beta genes was amplified from genomic DNA by a multiplex PCR assay. Amplified TCR beta libraries were sequenced as 87-base-pair reads on the Illumina HiSeq System. Turning to the authors' computational methods: Across the roughly 640 repertoires, a later analysis counted tens of millions of unique TCR beta chains, 8.5 million to 12 million of which were shared by at least two donors. To remove PCR and sequencing errors, raw reads were error-corrected and collapsed into unique sequences using a nearest-neighbor algorithm that merged closely related sequences. To assign V, D and J gene segments, CDR3 sequences were aligned to IMGT reference sequences. For a sequence to be retained, a match of at least six nucleotides to both a V gene segment and a J gene segment was required. A rearrangement counted as productive if the CDR3 had no stop codons and remained in frame with V and J, and every other rearrangement counted as non-productive. Following IMGT convention, CDR3 was defined as the stretch from the second conserved V-encoded cysteine up to the conserved J-encoded phenylalanine. In an earlier analysis of approximately 500 of the donors, sequences lacking an unambiguous match to a single V gene segment were excluded. In an earlier analysis of 587 of the donors, V segments were called functional above 56.7% productive rearrangements and were called segregating when the between-donor standard deviation exceeded 5%. A statistical classification framework was built for diagnosing cytomegalovirus status from the catalog of TCR beta chain sequences. A later analysis assigned V and J genes by comparing TCR nucleotide sequences with IMGT/GENE-DB human TR gene sequences. Using the TCRdist pipeline, a later analysis assigned CDR3 sequences along with most-parsimonious VDJ recombination scenarios. In a later analysis, every TCR beta chain was defined by the combination of its CDR3 amino acid sequence and its V-gene family, and reads without a unique V-gene family were dropped. To address suspected cross-contamination and a sequencing artifact, a later analysis removed 450 to 700 highly shared, low-generation-probability nucleotide sequences. A later analysis calculated a clonal expansion index for each public chain from normalized within-repertoire ranks of inferred template counts. In a later analysis, generation probabilities were computed with a VDJ recombination model fitted to out-of-frame rearrangements, and the resulting probabilities were checked against IGoR. In a later analysis, TCR-TCR, TCR-HLA and TCR-CMV co-occurrence was scored with hypergeometric tests, and a repertoire-size bias correction was applied to TCR pairs. In a later analysis, false discovery rates were estimated by permuting HLA or CMV assignments 20 times. In a later analysis, co-occurring TCRs were grouped using DBSCAN, and TCRdist sequence similarity was added for clustering within HLA-allele-positive subsets. Co-occurrence clustering excluded repertoires with fewer than 30,000 or more than 120,000 public chains, plus five with anomalous nucleotide sharing. In its TCRdb copy, this immuneACCESS table keeps in-frame sequences only and misses some clones. Where compared with another copy, unresolved V genes explain less than half of these, and the others have no known cause. The DNA gave D and trimming, while V, J and clone size come from that table. The sample has 150,000 to 200,000 clones on record, around 80% of them singletons. The top ten hold roughly 6.3% of the sample.

Broad study findings and their caveats: Most CMV-associated TCR beta chains appeared to be HLA-restricted in a later analysis, and the HLA associations seemed to be driven largely by CMV exposure. Assigning TCR associations to individual alleles was difficult when HLA alleles, especially DR and DQ, strongly co-occurred. Correlated functional status among segregating V segments might reflect linkage disequilibrium, but an unknown experimental factor could not be ruled out. According to a later analysis, parvovirus B19, influenza, CMV and Epstein-Barr virus appeared linked to several top co-occurrence clusters. Some IMGT-functional V segments, including TRBV6-2 and TRBV6-3, could not be told apart with the 87-base-pair reads, so those segments were excluded. The presence/absence analyses assumed that sequencing depth was roughly uniform across donors, and that assumption may not be true. In a later analysis, some 18,000 TCR beta sequences were associated with specific HLA alleles at a false discovery rate of 0.05. In a later genetic analysis, fewer N-insertions in productive TCRs were reported among donors in an Asian-associated ancestry cluster than the approximately 670-donor mean. The earlier analysis of around 600 of the donors excluded over 15 rarely observed V segments, including chromosome 9 orphons, because counts were too low. Compared with equally common non-associated chains, HLA-associated TCR beta chains in a later analysis were more clonally expanded and had lower generation probabilities. Because HLA typing was unavailable for some donors at each locus, only the typed subset was used in association tests. For the cohort, immune exposure information was limited to CMV serostatus. It was suggested by the authors that the approach could potentially be generalized to other disease states and immunological phenotypes. In the study, around 150 TCR beta chains were listed as associated with cytomegalovirus. Broadly in line with IMGT annotations, most TCR beta V segments showed up in productive rearrangements about 90% or about 30% of the time in an earlier analysis of 450 to 750 of the donors. Most TCR sequences were seen in very few donors, while some public TCRs were found in many individuals. The classifier was reported to diagnose cytomegalovirus status with high specificity and sensitivity in both the original cohort and the validation cohort. In vitro tests confirmed that three of the cytomegalovirus-associated TCR beta chains recognize cytomegalovirus antigens. A cluster of highly shared sequence variants was judged likely to be a technical artifact of the sequencing pipeline. In a later genetic analysis, a missense DCLRE1C variant was associated with V-gene and J-gene trimming of TCR beta chains, and the association was replicated in an independent cohort. This cohort had only TCR beta chains sequenced, and the lack of alpha or paired-chain data limited which features could be detected. A further reported finding was that TCR beta sequences accurately predicted the HLA-A and HLA-B alleles for most subjects in the first cohort. In a later analysis, the rate of TCR association differed among HLA loci, with DRB1 alleles having the most associated TCRs and HLA-C alleles having the fewest.

The count of this clone is one. The antigen it recognizes is unknown. Base qualities are missing; no much larger clone stands one base away. Counted from cysteine to phenylalanine, this CDR3 has 11 amino acids. The read is trimmed to its CDR3 DNA, 33 bases read in frame from base 1. In the germline V gene, CDR1 corresponds to SGHDT and CDR2 to YYEEEE. The germline ends are 2 bases apart after V is trimmed by 4 bases and J by 1 base. In total, 500 to 700 healthy bone marrow donors made up the cohort. Cohort members were all nominally healthy when sampled, although unrecorded immune exposures were likely present. The donor tested CMV seropositive, placing the donor among the 289 seropositive members of the cohort. A peripheral blood sample was provided by each donor, and peripheral blood mononuclear cells were used for TCR beta sequencing. Genomic DNA extraction from the blood cell samples was performed with the Qiagen DNeasy Blood Extraction Kit.

This clonotype was sampled from a man in his forties in good health and CMV-seropositive. The sample taken for sequencing was PBMCs. The chain is encoded by TRBV5-6 joined to TRBJ2-5; the D gene assignment is ambiguous. The CDR3 corresponds to CASSLQETQYF. The nucleotides read TGTGCCAGCAGCCTCCAAGAGACCCAGTACTTC.